In its sample, the clone carrying this T cell receptor (beta chain) was seen many times. The target antigen is unknown. Combining a sample-barcoded 5' primer with a J-beta primer mix, a second PCR ran for about 7 to 11 cycles. At least 2.5 million CDR3-containing paired-end reads were obtained per sample. TCRdb analysed the 5' RACE reads with MiXCR anew, one entry per CDR3 protein. Counted here are about 590,000 distinct CDR3 sequences, about 30% occurring once; the ten biggest clones make up 15% to 18%. PBMCs, at least 6 million per sample, were isolated. There are 14 residues in the CDR3. Trimming stripped 3 bases from V and 6 bases from J, with 12 bases between. Germline CDR1 SGHVS, CDR2 FQNEAQ. This sample was included in a study of blood T cells in healthy people across ages. Overall study findings and caveats: TCR beta diversity per million T cells fell roughly linearly with age.

The chain is built from TRBV7-8 and TRBJ2-1, with D tentatively TRBD2 (5 bases). The specimen sequenced was blood. The TCR was taken from an elderly woman in good health. CDR3 sequence reads: CASSFSAVPNEQFF. CDR3 DNA: TGTGCCAGCAGCTTTAGCGCAGTTCCCAATGAGCAGTTCTTC.